These 23 T cell receptor beta chains were all obtained from the same sample, sequenced in a study of identical twins. TCRdb called the 5' RACE reads again in MiXCR, with one record for every CDR3 protein. The data contain a few hundred thousand distinct CDR3 sequences, roughly 8% of them singletons. These same records also appear under a second study, on yellow fever vaccine responses in identical twins.

Sequenced: CD8+ T cells sorted from blood. The receptors here all came from a woman between 18 and 29 years old in good health.

Ten or more counts support this clonotype. The chain links TRBV12-3 or TRBV12-4 to TRBJ1-2, with D uncertain. The CDR3 sequence is 15 residues long. The V and J ends lost 1 base and 0 bases respectively, with 9 bases between them. The CDR3 DNA follows: TGTGCCAGCAGTTTAGGAAAAGGGCCTAACTATGGCTACACCTTC. Amino acids: CASSLGKGPNYGYTF.

This clonotype was counted at least ten times. The chain couples TRBV7-9 to TRBJ2-1; no clear D. V was pared by 0 bases and J by 5 bases, with 5 bases between. Germline V gene lookup returns CDR1 SEHNR and CDR2 FQNEAQ (reference sequence). The CDR3 runs to 13 residues. The CDR3 is CASSLAWDNEQFF. DNA for the CDR3: TGTGCCAGCAGCTTAGCTTGGGACAATGAGCAGTTCTTC.

This clonotype was counted between two and nine times. V is TRBV7-2 and J is TRBJ2-1, with 9 bases identical to TRBD1. CDR1 and CDR2 from the germline V gene are SGHTA and FQGNSA. J was trimmed by 2 bases and V by 1 base; bases with no gene match: 3. The CDR3 extends over 16 amino acids. This CDR3 is CASSLDWDRAYNEQFF. The CDR3 DNA sequence: TGTGCCAGCAGCTTAGACTGGGACAGGGCCTACAATGAGCAGTTCTTC.

This clonotype was observed at least ten times. This sequence joins TRBV29-1 and TRBJ2-5; no reliable D call. Trimming left V 7 bases short and J 1 base short, with 13 bases between. The CDR3 covers 13 residues. Germline V gives CDR1 SQVTM, CDR2 ANQGSEA. The CDR3 coding sequence is TGCAGCGCTGTACGAAGGACCCAAGAGACCCAGTACTTC. Amino acid sequence: CSAVRRTQETQYF. Using reference TRBV29-1 and TRBJ2-5 for the parts outside the CDR3, the full variable domain is SAVISQKPSRDICQRGTSLTIQCQVDSQVTMMFWYRQQPGQSLTLIATANQGSEATYESGFVIDKFPISRPNLTFSTLTVSNMSPEDSSIYLCSAVRRTQETQYFGPGTRLLVL.

The chain combines TRBV14 with TRBJ2-7; D could derive from TRBD1 or TRBD2 (5 bases each). This CDR3 contains 16 residues. Trimming removed 3 bases from V and 0 bases from J, with 15 bases in between. Germline V lookup: CDR1 SGHDN, CDR2 FVKESK. The CDR3 region has the DNA TGTGCCAGCAGCCAGGTTTCCGGGACCCCCTCCTACGAGCAGTACTTC. Residues: CASSQVSGTPSYEQYF.

The chain has TRBV27 and TRBJ2-3, with D possibly TRBD2 on 5 matching bases. The germline V and J ends were trimmed by 6 bases and 5 bases, with 18 bases remaining between them. This CDR3 is built from 15 residues. Germline V CDR1 and CDR2: MNHEY, SMNVEV (reference sequence). As DNA, the CDR3 is TGTGCCAGCAGCTCCTCCGGGGAATCAGGAGATACGCAGTATTTT. Protein: CASSSSGESGDTQYF.

The V call is TRBV6-1, the J call TRBJ2-7, with TRBD1 identical over 7 bases. The V segment lost 8 bases and the J segment 0 bases; nucleotides outside the gene matches: 10. The germline V gene encodes CDR1 MNHNS and CDR2 SASEGT. This CDR3 comprises 15 residues. This chain's CDR3 is CASDPRTGLSYEQYF. The CDR3 DNA reads TGTGCCAGCGACCCCCGGACAGGTCTCTCCTACGAGCAGTACTTC.

This clonotype was observed a few times. The rearrangement joins TRBV4-3 to TRBJ2-1; 11 bases agree with TRBD2. Germline CDR1 and CDR2: LGHNA and YSLEER. V shed 1 base and J 6 bases; nucleotides not matched to a gene: 5. The CDR3 is made up of 16 amino acids. CDR3 coding DNA: TGCGCCAGCAGCCAAGTACTAGCGGGAGAGGTCAATGAGCAGTTCTTC. It yields the protein CASSQVLAGEVNEQFF.

This clonotype appeared many times. V usage is TRBV29-1 and J usage is TRBJ2-5, with 7 bases identical to TRBD1. With V trimmed by 1 base and J by 1 base, 6 bases remained unmatched. The CDR3 covers 15 residues. Germline lookup yields CDR1 SQVTM and CDR2 ANQGSEA. The CDR3 sequence: CSVEGLRQGQETQYF. The CDR3 DNA follows: TGCAGCGTTGAAGGGCTCAGACAGGGCCAAGAGACCCAGTACTTC.

This clonotype appeared many times. This chain joins TRBV7-2 and TRBJ2-1; TRBD2 matches at 12 bases. CDR1 is SGHTA and CDR2 is FQGNSA in the germline V gene. The CDR3 is 16 residues long. With 5 bases clipped from V and 4 bases from J, the junction kept 6 bases outside the gene matches. CDR3 protein: CASSGRLAGDYNEQFF. The CDR3 bases are TGTGCCAGCAGCGGCCGACTAGCGGGGGATTACAATGAGCAGTTCTTC.

This clonotype was observed a few times. The chain recombines TRBV7-2 with TRBJ2-3; no firm D call. Trimming left V 2 bases short and J 3 bases short, with 15 bases between. Germline CDR1 is SGHTA and CDR2 is FQGNSA. The CDR3 runs 16 residues. CDR3 bases: TGTGCCAGCAGCTTAACGGGCGGAGCCGAGACAGATACGCAGTATTTT. Its translation is CASSLTGGAETDTQYF.

This clonotype has a count of ten or more. The chain combines TRBV27 with TRBJ2-5, with 7 bases identical to TRBD1. Germline V gene data show CDR1 as MNHEY and CDR2 as SMNVEV (reference sequence). CDR3 size: 15 residues. J lost 2 bases, V lost 5 bases, and 8 bases had no gene match. CDR3 DNA: TGTGCCAGCAGTACCCGGGACAGACCTCAAGAGACCCAGTACTTC. The encoded protein is CASSTRDRPQETQYF.

This chain joins TRBV4-3 and TRBJ2-7; 11 bases align to TRBD1. Germline V CDR1 and CDR2: LGHNA, YSLEER. This CDR3 has 16 residues. The V segment lost 1 base and the J segment 3 bases; nucleotides outside the gene matches: 5. The CDR3 bases are TGCGCCAGCAGCCAAGGAAGGGGGACAGGGGGCTACGAGCAGTACTTC. Its translation: CASSQGRGTGGYEQYF.

J is TRBJ2-7 and V is TRBV6-1, with TRBD2 matching 9 bases. The CDR3 runs to 13 residues. CDR1 is MNHNS, CDR2 SASEGT, per germline. V trimming: 8 bases; J trimming: 5 bases; junction bases outside the gene matches: 7. CDR3 nucleotide sequence: TGTGCCAGCGGGGCTAGCGGGGCCGACGAGCAGTACTTC. Protein product: CASGASGADEQYF.

There are a few counts of this clonotype. The V and J genes are TRBV4-2 and TRBJ2-3, with 11 bases identical to TRBD2. The junction had 26 bases not matched to a gene; V was cut back by 4 bases and J by 5 bases. The CDR3 loop spans 22 amino acids. Germline loops: CDR1 LGHNA, CDR2 YNFKEQ. The CDR3 nucleotides read TGTGCCAGCAGCCGAACCCTCGTCCAAAATAAAAATAGCGGGAGGGCGCAAGATACGCAGTATTTT. It is translated as CASSRTLVQNKNSGRAQDTQYF.

The V and J genes are TRBV29-1 and TRBJ2-1; weak D call: TRBD2 (6 bases). V shed 2 bases and J shed 4 bases, with 12 bases lying between them. Germline V gene sequence: CDR1 SQVTM, CDR2 ANQGSEA. The length of the CDR3 is 14 residues. Written as DNA, the CDR3 is TGCAGCGTTGAATCCGGGAGAGGGTACAATGAGCAGTTCTTC. It is translated as CSVESGRGYNEQFF.

This clonotype was observed many times. The chain joins TRBV4-3 to TRBJ1-2; D might be TRBD1 (6 bases). V shed 1 base and J shed 0 bases, with 12 bases lying between them. The germline V gene has CDR1 LGHNA and CDR2 YSLEER. The CDR3 runs 16 residues. This CDR3 reads CASSQALDSSNYGYTF. The CDR3, as DNA: TGCGCCAGCAGCCAAGCCCTGGACAGTTCTAACTATGGCTACACCTTC.

This clonotype came up many times. The V and J genes are TRBV4-2 and TRBJ2-7; D not resolved. The CDR3 is 13 residues long. Germline V CDR1 and CDR2: LGHNA, YNFKEQ. Between the trimmed V and J ends, which lost 1 base and 4 bases, there was a span of 8 bases. CDR3 sequence reads: CASSQGVTYEQYF. The CDR3 coding sequence is TGTGCCAGCAGCCAAGGGGTCACTTACGAGCAGTACTTC.

On this clonotype itself: Relative to the germline gene, one junction end is altered; a read error may explain this. The rearrangement joins TRBV29-1 to TRBJ2-7, with D possibly being TRBD1 (6 bases). Per germline, CDR1 SQVTM and CDR2 ANQGSEA. The CDR3 sequence is 12 residues long. The CDR3 loop reads CSFEDRSYEQYF. The CDR3 nucleotides read TGCAGCTTTGAAGACAGGTCCTACGAGCAGTACTTC.

This clonotype was seen many times. The chain combines TRBV12-3 or TRBV12-4 with TRBJ2-7; D gene uncertain. V lost 5 bases and J 2 bases, leaving 19 bases between the germline ends. CDR3 length: 16 residues. The CDR3 loop is CASSLKIRTDPYEQYF. The CDR3 coding sequence is TGTGCCAGCAGTCTAAAGATACGGACGGATCCCTACGAGCAGTACTTC.

The sample holds a few counts of this clonotype. This chain uses TRBV28 with TRBJ2-3, with TRBD1 as a possible D gene (5 bases). V lost 2 bases to trimming and J lost 4 bases, with 16 bases between them. Germline CDR1 and CDR2: MDHEN and SYDVKM. The CDR3 consists of 16 residues. The CDR3 DNA reads TGTGCCAGCAGTTTAGAAAGGGGCTTTGTTCCAGATACGCAGTATTTT. Its protein is CASSLERGFVPDTQYF.

In its sample, this clonotype was seen a few times. A read error may account for a junction end that differs from germline. The genes are TRBV7-7 and TRBJ2-7; 12 nucleotides agree with TRBD2. Germline V gene lookup returns CDR1 SSHAT and CDR2 FNYEAQ (reference sequence). This CDR3 is built from 13 residues. The CDR3 here is CASSFTSGGEQYF. Written as DNA, the CDR3 is TGTGCTAGCAGCTTTACTAGCGGGGGGGAGCAGTACTTC.

This clonotype appeared a few times. The chain combines TRBV6-2 or TRBV6-3 with TRBJ2-3; weak D call: TRBD1 (6 bases). The CDR3 has 16 residues. Germline assignment: CDR1 MNHEY and CDR2 SVGEGT. The germline V and J ends were trimmed by 6 bases and 0 bases, with 16 bases remaining between them. As DNA, the CDR3 is TGTGCCAGCAGCCCCGGACAGCAAATTAGCACAGATACGCAGTATTTT. This translates into CASSPGQQISTDTQYF.